Presented here are 25 T cell receptor beta chains from one specimen sequenced in a study of T cell repertoires in cytomegalovirus infection. What these receptors recognize is not known. TCRdb recomputed calls from the reads with MiXCR, one row per CDR3 protein. The sample has 450,000 to 600,000 distinct CDR3 sequences, more than 30% seen once; the top ten hold 15% to 20%. Source: cultured PBMCs, taken from culture after CMV antigen stimulation. The receptors were sampled from a human donor in good health (CMV status not recorded). Some clones in this sample may be carry-over from other donors' samples.

This clonotype was counted only a few times. This chain joins TRBV6-1 and TRBJ2-1, with 8 bases lining up with TRBD1. V lost 5 bases, J lost 6 bases, and 9 bases stayed unmatched. CDR1 is MNHNS, CDR2 SASEGT, per germline. This CDR3 has 15 residues. The CDR3 protein is CASSYGQGAGNEQFF. Here the CDR3 DNA reads TGTGCCAGCAGTTACGGGCAGGGGGCTGGCAATGAGCAGTTCTTC.

The rearrangement joins TRBV20-1 to TRBJ2-5; D remains ambiguous. This CDR3 has 14 amino acids. Trimming took off 2 bases at V and 2 bases at J, with 12 bases between the two ends. Germline V gene data show CDR1 as DFQATT and CDR2 as SNEGSKA (reference sequence). The chain's CDR3 is CSARSASSQETQYF. CDR3 sequence (DNA): TGCAGTGCTAGAAGCGCGAGCAGTCAAGAGACCCAGTACTTC.

The V and J genes are TRBV19 and TRBJ2-1; D uncertain. CDR3 length equals 15 residues. Trimming shortened V by 5 bases and J by 3 bases, and 14 bases separated the two germline ends. Germline CDR1 is LNHDA and CDR2 is SQIVND (reference sequence). For the CDR3, the DNA is TGTGCCAGTAGTCATGGCGACTCCTACTACAATGAGCAGTTCTTC. Residues: CASSHGDSYYNEQFF.

CDR3 nucleotide sequence: TGTGCCAGCAGCTTAGCGGGCGGGCCGGAGCCCCAGCATTTT. Its protein product is CASSLAGGPEPQHF. The chain recombines TRBV7-2 with TRBJ1-5; D call uncertain. V lost 0 bases and J 8 bases, leaving 11 bases between the germline ends. CDR3 length: 14 amino acids. The V gene's germline CDR1 is SGHTA and CDR2 FQGNSA.

This clonotype appeared many times. This chain connects TRBV7-2 to TRBJ2-1, with D tentatively TRBD1 (5 bases). CDR3 length equals 13 residues. The germline gives CDR1 SGHTA, CDR2 FQGNSA. Trimming took 5 bases from V and 6 from J, leaving 11 bases between them. The CDR3 nucleotides read TGTGCCAGCAGCCAGGGTCCTTCCAATGAGCAGTTCTTC. Its protein product is CASSQGPSNEQFF.

CDR3 in DNA: TGCAGTGCTCCGACTGATCTCCAAGAGACCCAGTACTTC. Translating gives CSAPTDLQETQYF. The gene calls are TRBV20-1 and TRBJ2-5, with D unresolved. The CDR3 sequence is 13 residues long. CDR1 and CDR2 (germline): DFQATT, SNEGSKA (reference sequence). Trimming took off 5 bases at V and 1 base at J, with 11 bases between the two ends.

The chain is built from TRBV4-1 and TRBJ2-7; 10 bases agree with TRBD1. The germline V gene encodes CDR1 MGHRA and CDR2 YSYEKL. J was trimmed by 2 bases and V by 1 base; bases with no gene match: 5. CDR3 size: 16 residues. The CDR3 DNA reads TGCGCCAGCAGCCAAGGGCGGACAGGGGGGACCTACGAGCAGTACTTC. Amino acids: CASSQGRTGGTYEQYF.

This clonotype was observed a few times. The CDR3 sequence is CASSAYDGSSYEQYV. The CDR3 nucleotides are TGTGCCAGCAGCGCCTACGATGGTAGCTCCTACGAGCAGTACGTC. This chain connects TRBV7-6 to TRBJ2-7; no firm D call. This CDR3 region has 15 residues. Germline CDR1 SGHVS, CDR2 FNYEAQ. V lost 5 bases and J lost 0, with 14 bases in between.

The gene calls are TRBV11-2 and TRBJ2-3; TRBD2 is a possible D gene (6 bases). The CDR3 spans 16 residues. Trimming shortened V by 5 bases and J by 0 bases, and 15 bases separated the two germline ends. Germline CDR1 reads SGHAT; CDR2 reads FQNNGV. CDR3 residues: CASSQGLSESTDTQYF. The CDR3 bases are TGTGCCAGCAGCCAGGGACTTTCCGAAAGCACAGATACGCAGTATTTT.

This clonotype was seen a few times. V usage is TRBV19 and J usage is TRBJ2-3; tentatively, D is TRBD2 (6 bases). V shed 1 base and J shed 4 bases, with 12 bases lying between them. CDR3 length: 15 residues. Germline CDR1 is LNHDA and CDR2 is SQIVND (reference sequence). In nucleotides, the CDR3 is TGTGCCAGTAGTATAGGCACTAGGAGGGCAGATACGCAGTATTTT. Translated: CASSIGTRRADTQYF.

This clonotype was counted ten times or more. V and J are TRBV7-2 and TRBJ2-7; TRBD2 matches 10 bases. CDR3 size: 17 residues. V shed 1 base, J shed 4 bases, and the junction held 10 bases outside the gene matches. CDR1 and CDR2 (germline): SGHTA, FQGNSA. In DNA, the CDR3 is TGTGCCAGCAGCTTAGGGGTCCGCGGGACTAGCGTGTACGAGCAGTACTTC. The encoded protein is CASSLGVRGTSVYEQYF.

This clonotype was recorded many times. V gene TRBV7-2 combines with J gene TRBJ2-3; the match to TRBD1 covers 8 bases. Trimming cost V 5 bases and J 1 base; bases outside gene matches: 2. The germline V gene encodes CDR1 SGHTA and CDR2 FQGNSA. The CDR3 loop spans 14 amino acids. DNA of the CDR3: TGTGCCAGCAGCAAGGACAGGGGCACAGATACGCAGTATTTT. Encoded protein: CASSKDRGTDTQYF.

This chain joins TRBV7-2 and TRBJ1-6, with D unclear. Trimming removed 4 bases at V and 9 bases at J, with 10 bases between. This CDR3 has 13 amino acids. Germline-derived CDR1 and CDR2 are SGHTA and FQGNSA. The CDR3 loop reads CASSSRSGSPLHF. The CDR3 DNA follows: TGTGCCAGCAGCTCGCGTAGCGGTTCACCCCTCCACTTT. The variable domain in full, with the rest retrieved from reference TRBV7-2 and TRBJ1-6, is GAGVSQSPSNKVTEKGKDVELRCDPISGHTALYWYRQSLGQGLEFLIYFQGNSAPDKSGLPSDRFSAERTGGSVSTLTIQRTQQEDSAVYLCASSSRSGSPLHFGNGTRLTVT.

The chain combines TRBV28 with TRBJ2-1; 9 positions agree with TRBD1. The germline V gene encodes CDR1 MDHEN and CDR2 SYDVKM. This CDR3 contains 13 residues. V lost 11 bases, J lost 4 bases, and 6 bases stayed unmatched. DNA for the CDR3: TGTGCCGGGGGGGGGACAGGGTACAATGAGCAGTTCTTC. Its translation: CAGGGTGYNEQFF.

The rearrangement uses TRBV7-2 and TRBJ1-3; D is possibly TRBD1 (5 bases). The CDR3 contains 15 residues. V gave up 1 base and J gave up 4 bases, with 11 bases separating them. Per the germline V gene, CDR1 is SGHTA and CDR2 is FQGNSA. As DNA, the CDR3 is TGTGCCAGCAGCTTAGAGGGGCAGCCGGGAAACACCATATATTTT. Protein sequence: CASSLEGQPGNTIYF.

This clonotype occurred many times. This chain connects TRBV12-3 or TRBV12-4 to TRBJ1-5; 11 bases are shared with TRBD1. J was trimmed by 0 bases and V by 4 bases; bases with no gene match: 5. CDR3 size: 17 residues. The CDR3 spells CASSSGTGGDSNQPQHF. The CDR3 coding sequence is TGTGCCAGCAGTTCCGGGACAGGGGGGGATAGCAATCAGCCCCAGCATTTT.

This chain uses TRBV6-2 or TRBV6-3 with TRBJ1-1; 7 nucleotides line up with TRBD1. V lost 0 bases and J lost 1; bases outside the gene matches: 17. Germline V gene lookup returns CDR1 MNHEY and CDR2 SVGEGT. CDR3 length equals 20 residues. The CDR3 DNA sequence: TGTGCCAGCAGTTACTCGGCCTTTACAGGGGAGGTCACAACGAACACTGAAGCTTTCTTT. This codes for CASSYSAFTGEVTTNTEAFF.

The genes are TRBV7-8 and TRBJ1-1, with TRBD1 matching 8 bases. Germline lookup yields CDR1 SGHVS and CDR2 FQNEAQ. The CDR3 is 19 amino acids. Trimming removed 4 bases from V and 1 base from J; junction bases left unmatched: 17. The CDR3 spells CASSSRTLRQGSANTEAFF. The CDR3 DNA sequence: TGTGCCAGCAGCTCACGAACCTTACGACAGGGGAGCGCGAACACTGAAGCTTTCTTT.

V gene TRBV10-3 combines with J gene TRBJ2-2, with TRBD1 as a possible D gene (5 bases). CDR3 size: 13 residues. Germline V gene lookup returns CDR1 ENHRY and CDR2 SYGVKD. The ends were cut back, 2 bases at V and 4 bases at J, with 5 bases in the middle. CDR3 DNA sequence: TGTGCCATCAGTGAGGACAGCACCGGGGAGCTGTTTTTT. Residues: CAISEDSTGELFF.

V usage is TRBV7-2 and J usage is TRBJ2-7, with 7 bases fitting TRBD2. The germline CDR1 and CDR2 sequences are SGHTA and FQGNSA. The junction had 10 bases not matched to a gene; V was cut back by 4 bases and J by 4 bases. The CDR3 runs 15 residues. In DNA, the CDR3 is TGTGCCAGCAGCTCCGTCGTGGGAGGGTTATACGAGCAGTACTTC. It translates to CASSSVVGGLYEQYF.

The chain couples TRBV10-3 to TRBJ2-1; 11 nucleotides agree with TRBD2. Germline trimming cut 5 bases from V and 8 bases from J; bases unmatched to any gene: 11. CDR1 is ENHRY and CDR2 is SYGVKD in the germline V gene. The CDR3 length is 16 residues. CDR3 in amino acids: CAISNPGTSGTHEQFF. For the CDR3, the DNA is TGTGCCATCAGTAACCCCGGGACTAGCGGAACGCATGAGCAGTTCTTC.

V gene TRBV6-2 or TRBV6-3 combines with J gene TRBJ2-3; TRBD1 is a possible D gene (5 bases). Trimming took off 4 bases at V and 3 bases at J, with 8 bases between the two ends. Per germline, CDR1 MNHEY and CDR2 SVGEGT. The CDR3 covers 13 residues. CDR3 loop: CASSWTRTDTQYF. CDR3 nucleotide sequence: TGTGCCAGCAGTTGGACACGGACAGATACGCAGTATTTT.

The sample holds a few counts of this clonotype. The chain couples TRBV10-3 to TRBJ2-6, with D perhaps TRBD1 or TRBD2 (5 bases each). The CDR3 runs to 17 residues. Trimming cost V 0 bases and J 0 bases, with 9 bases left between them. Per the germline V gene, CDR1 is ENHRY and CDR2 is SYGVKD. The CDR3 reads CAISESAGSSGANVLTF. CDR3 coding DNA: TGTGCCATCAGTGAGTCGGCAGGGAGCTCTGGGGCCAACGTCCTGACTTTC.

This clonotype was seen many times. This chain uses TRBV7-2 with TRBJ1-5; TRBD1 matches at 7 bases. Germline assignment: CDR1 SGHTA and CDR2 FQGNSA. The ends lost 2 bases at V and 4 bases at J; junction bases unmatched: 5. The CDR3 covers 15 residues. This chain's CDR3 is CASSLTQGSNQPQHF. Here the CDR3 DNA reads TGTGCCAGCAGCTTAACACAGGGGAGTAATCAGCCCCAGCATTTT.

This rearrangement joins TRBV28 to TRBJ2-1, with 11 bases fitting TRBD2. CDR3 length equals 16 residues. The V segment lost 8 bases and the J segment 4 bases; nucleotides outside the gene matches: 10. Germline loops: CDR1 MDHEN, CDR2 SYDVKM. The CDR3 DNA reads as TGTGCCAGCGGCCGGCCACTAGCGGGGGCTTACAATGAGCAGTTCTTC. It specifies CASGRPLAGAYNEQFF.